The clone carrying this T cell receptor (beta chain) showed up just a few times. TCRdb re-derived calls from the 5' RACE reads in MiXCR, one entry per CDR3 protein. The repertoire includes about 81,000 distinct CDR3 sequences, roughly 7.7% of them detected once, and roughly 2.4% sits in the top ten. The sample comes from a study of human T cells and chemical hapten exposure. Sequencing started from total RNA isolated from unfractionated whole blood. The CDR3 is 12 residues long. The germline gives CDR1 MNHEY, CDR2 SVGEGT. V was shortened by 0 bases and J by 11 bases, with 8 bases between the two germline ends.

This receptor was taken from a male donor in good health. The chain carries TRBV6-2 or TRBV6-3 and TRBJ1-5; D is uncertain. The CDR3 region has the DNA TGTGCCAGCAGTTACTCCGCCCTTTCCCAGCATTTT. Its translation: CASSYSALSQHF.